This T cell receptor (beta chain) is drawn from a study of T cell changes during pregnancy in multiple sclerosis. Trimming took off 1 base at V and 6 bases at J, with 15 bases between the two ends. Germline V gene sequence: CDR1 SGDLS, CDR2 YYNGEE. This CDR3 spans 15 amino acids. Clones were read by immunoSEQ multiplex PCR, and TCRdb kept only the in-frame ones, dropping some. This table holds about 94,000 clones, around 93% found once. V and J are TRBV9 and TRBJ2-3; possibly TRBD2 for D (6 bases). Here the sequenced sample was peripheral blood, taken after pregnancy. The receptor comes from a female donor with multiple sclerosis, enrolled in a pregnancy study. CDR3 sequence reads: CASSVRLAQGDTQYF. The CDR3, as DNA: TGTGCCAGCAGCGTACGGCTAGCGCAGGGTGATACGCAGTATTTT. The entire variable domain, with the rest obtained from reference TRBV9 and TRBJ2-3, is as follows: DSGVTQTPKHLITATGQRVTLRCSPRSGDLSVYWYQQSLDQGLQFLIQYYNGEERAKGNILERFSAQQFPDLHSELNLSSLELGDSALYFCASSVRLAQGDTQYFGPGTRLTVL.